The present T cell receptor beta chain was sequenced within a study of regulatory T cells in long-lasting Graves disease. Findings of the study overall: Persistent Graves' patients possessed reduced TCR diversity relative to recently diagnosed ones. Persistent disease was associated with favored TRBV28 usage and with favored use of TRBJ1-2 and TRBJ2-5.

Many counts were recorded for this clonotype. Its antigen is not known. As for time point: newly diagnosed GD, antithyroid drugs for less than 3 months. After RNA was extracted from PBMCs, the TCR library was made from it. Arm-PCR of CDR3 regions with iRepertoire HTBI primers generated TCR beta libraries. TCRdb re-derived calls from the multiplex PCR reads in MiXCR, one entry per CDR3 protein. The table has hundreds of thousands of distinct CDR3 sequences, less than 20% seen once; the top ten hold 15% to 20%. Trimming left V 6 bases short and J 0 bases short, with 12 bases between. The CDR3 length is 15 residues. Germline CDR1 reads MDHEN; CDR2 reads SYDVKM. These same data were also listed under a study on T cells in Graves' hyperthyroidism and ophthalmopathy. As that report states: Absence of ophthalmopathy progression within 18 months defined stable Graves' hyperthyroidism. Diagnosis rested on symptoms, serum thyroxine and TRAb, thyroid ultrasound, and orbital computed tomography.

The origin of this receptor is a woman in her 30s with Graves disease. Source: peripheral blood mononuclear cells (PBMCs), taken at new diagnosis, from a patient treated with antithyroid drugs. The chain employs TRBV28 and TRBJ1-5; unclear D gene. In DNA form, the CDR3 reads TGTGCCAGCAGCGTAGACCTGTATAGCAATCAGCCCCAGCATTTT. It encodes CASSVDLYSNQPQHF.